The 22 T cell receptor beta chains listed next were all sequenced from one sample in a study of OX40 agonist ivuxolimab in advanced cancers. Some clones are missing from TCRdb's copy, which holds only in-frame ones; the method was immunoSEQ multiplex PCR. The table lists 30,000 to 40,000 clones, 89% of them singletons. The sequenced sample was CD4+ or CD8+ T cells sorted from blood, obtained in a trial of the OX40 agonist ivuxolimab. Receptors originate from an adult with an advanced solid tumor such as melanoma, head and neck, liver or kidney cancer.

The CDR3 here is CASSSAGTFSYEQYF. CDR3 nucleotide sequence: TGTGCCAGCAGCTCCGCCGGGACATTCTCCTACGAGCAGTACTTC. The rearrangement uses TRBV7-2 and TRBJ2-7; possible D gene TRBD1, 6 bases. V was clipped by 4 bases and J by 0 bases, with 13 bases between them. CDR1 is SGHTA, CDR2 FQGNSA, per germline. The CDR3 is 15 amino acids.

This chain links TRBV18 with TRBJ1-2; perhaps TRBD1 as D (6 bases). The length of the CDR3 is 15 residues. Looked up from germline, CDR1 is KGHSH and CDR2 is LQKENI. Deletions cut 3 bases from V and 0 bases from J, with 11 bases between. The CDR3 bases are TGTGCCAGCTCACCGATTGGACAGTCTAACTATGGCTACACCTTC. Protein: CASSPIGQSNYGYTF.

The CDR3 DNA is TGTGCCAGCAGCTTAGATAATGGGGCAGGCACAGATACGCAGTATTTT. This encodes CASSLDNGAGTDTQYF. The V gene is TRBV11-2, the J gene TRBJ2-3, with D maybe TRBD1 (5 bases). The V gene's germline CDR1 is SGHAT and CDR2 FQNNGV. The CDR3 runs to 16 residues. V lost 0 bases to trimming and J lost 1 base, with 11 bases between them.

The CDR3 sequence is CASTRTGDSPLHF. For the CDR3, the DNA is TGTGCCAGCACCAGGACAGGGGATTCACCCCTCCACTTT. V usage is TRBV9 and J usage is TRBJ1-6; 9 nucleotides align to TRBD1. CDR3 length: 13 amino acids. Germline trimming cut 6 bases from V and 8 bases from J; bases unmatched to any gene: 3. Germline V gene lookup returns CDR1 SGDLS and CDR2 YYNGEE.

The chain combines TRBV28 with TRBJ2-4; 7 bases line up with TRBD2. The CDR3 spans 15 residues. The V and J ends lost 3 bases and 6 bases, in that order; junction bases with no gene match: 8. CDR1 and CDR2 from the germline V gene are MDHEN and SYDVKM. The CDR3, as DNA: TGTGCCAGCAGTTTCGGCCAGGGCGGGAGAAACATTCAGTACTTC. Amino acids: CASSFGQGGRNIQYF.

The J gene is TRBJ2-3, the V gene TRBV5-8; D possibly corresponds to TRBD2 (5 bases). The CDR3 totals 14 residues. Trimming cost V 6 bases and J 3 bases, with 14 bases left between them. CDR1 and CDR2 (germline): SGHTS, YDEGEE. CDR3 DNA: TGTGCCAGCACCCTATCTCCGGGAACAGATACGCAGTATTTT. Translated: CASTLSPGTDTQYF.

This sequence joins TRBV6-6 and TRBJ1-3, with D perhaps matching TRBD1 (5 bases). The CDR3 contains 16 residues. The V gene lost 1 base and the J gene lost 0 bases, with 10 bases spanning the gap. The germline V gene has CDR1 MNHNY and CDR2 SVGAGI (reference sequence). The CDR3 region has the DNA TGTGCCAGCAGTTACTACGGGACGAGCTCTGGAAACACCATATATTTT. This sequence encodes CASSYYGTSSGNTIYF.

DNA of the CDR3: TGTGCCAGCAGTGCGGGGGGGCAAGAGACCCAGTACTTC. Protein: CASSAGGQETQYF. The chain combines TRBV6-1 with TRBJ2-5; the match to TRBD2 covers 8 bases. The trim removed 4 bases at V and 2 bases at J, leaving 0 bases unmatched. Germline loops: CDR1 MNHNS, CDR2 SASEGT. CDR3 length: 13 amino acids.

CDR3 protein: CASSSPGTVNTGELFF. In nucleotides, the CDR3 is TGTGCCAGCAGCTCCCCCGGGACAGTAAACACCGGGGAGCTGTTTTTT. The chain employs TRBV9 and TRBJ2-2; 7 bases are shared with TRBD1. The V and J ends lost 4 bases and 2 bases, in that order; junction bases with no gene match: 8. The CDR3 is 16 amino acids. Germline V gene lookup returns CDR1 SGDLS and CDR2 YYNGEE.

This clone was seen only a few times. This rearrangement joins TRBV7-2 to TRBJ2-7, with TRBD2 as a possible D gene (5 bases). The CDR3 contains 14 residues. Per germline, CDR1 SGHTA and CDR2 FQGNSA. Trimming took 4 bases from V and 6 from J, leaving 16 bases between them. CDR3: CASSSCREECEQYF. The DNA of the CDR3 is TGTGCCAGCAGCTCCTGCCGGGAAGAGTGCGAGCAGTACTTC.

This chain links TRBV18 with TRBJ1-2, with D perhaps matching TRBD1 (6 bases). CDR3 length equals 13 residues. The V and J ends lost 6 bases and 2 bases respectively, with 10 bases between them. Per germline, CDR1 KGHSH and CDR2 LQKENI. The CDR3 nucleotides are TGTGCCAGCTCGCCGGACAGCAACTATGGCTACACCTTC. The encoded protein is CASSPDSNYGYTF.

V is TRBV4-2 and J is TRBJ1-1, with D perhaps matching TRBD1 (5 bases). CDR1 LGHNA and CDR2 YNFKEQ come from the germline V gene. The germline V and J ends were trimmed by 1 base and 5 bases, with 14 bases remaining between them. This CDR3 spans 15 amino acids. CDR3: CASSQGPGGETEAFF. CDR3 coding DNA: TGTGCCAGCAGCCAAGGGCCGGGGGGTGAGACTGAAGCTTTCTTT.

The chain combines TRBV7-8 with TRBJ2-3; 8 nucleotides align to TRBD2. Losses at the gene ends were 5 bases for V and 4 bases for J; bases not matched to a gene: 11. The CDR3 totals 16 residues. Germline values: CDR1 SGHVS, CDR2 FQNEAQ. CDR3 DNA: TGTGCCAGCAGCCCAAGGACTAGCCGACTATCAGATACGCAGTATTTT. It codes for CASSPRTSRLSDTQYF.

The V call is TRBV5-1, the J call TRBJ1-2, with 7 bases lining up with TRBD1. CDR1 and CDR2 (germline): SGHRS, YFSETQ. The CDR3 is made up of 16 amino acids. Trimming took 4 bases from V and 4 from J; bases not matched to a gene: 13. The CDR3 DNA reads TGCGCCAGCAGCATAGGACAGGCCAGGCCCTCCTATGGCTACACCTTC. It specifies CASSIGQARPSYGYTF.

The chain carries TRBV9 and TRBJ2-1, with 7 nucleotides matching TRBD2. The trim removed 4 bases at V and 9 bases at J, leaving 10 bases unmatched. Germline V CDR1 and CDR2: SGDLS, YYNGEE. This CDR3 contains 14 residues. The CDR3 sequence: CASSQLHGGVEQFF. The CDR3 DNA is TGTGCCAGCAGCCAGCTCCATGGGGGGGTTGAGCAGTTCTTC.

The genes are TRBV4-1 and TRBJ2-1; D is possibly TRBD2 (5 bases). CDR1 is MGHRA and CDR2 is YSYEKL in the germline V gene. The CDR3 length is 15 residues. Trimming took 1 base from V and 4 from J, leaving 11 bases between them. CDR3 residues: CASSQGASSYNEQFF. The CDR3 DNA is TGCGCCAGCAGCCAAGGGGCTAGCTCTTACAATGAGCAGTTCTTC.

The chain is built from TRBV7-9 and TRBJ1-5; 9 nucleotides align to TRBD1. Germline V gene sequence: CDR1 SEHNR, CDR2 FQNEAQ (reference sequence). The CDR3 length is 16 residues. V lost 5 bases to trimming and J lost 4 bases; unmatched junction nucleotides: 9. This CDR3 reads CASSRTPDRGNQPQHF. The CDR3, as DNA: TGTGCCAGCAGCCGAACTCCGGACAGGGGAAATCAGCCCCAGCATTTT. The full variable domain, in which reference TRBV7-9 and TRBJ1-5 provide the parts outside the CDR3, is DTGVSQNPRHKITKRGQNVTFRCDPISEHNRLYWYRQTLGQGPEFLTYFQNEAQLEKSRLLSDRFSAERPKGSFSTLEIQRTEQGDSAMYLCASSRTPDRGNQPQHFGDGTRLSIL.

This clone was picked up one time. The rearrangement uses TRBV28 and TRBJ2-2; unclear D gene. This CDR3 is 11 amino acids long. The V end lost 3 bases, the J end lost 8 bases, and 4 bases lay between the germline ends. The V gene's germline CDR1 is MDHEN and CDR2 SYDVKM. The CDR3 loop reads CASSFRGELFF. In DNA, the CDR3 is TGTGCCAGCAGTTTTCGGGGGGAGCTGTTTTTT.

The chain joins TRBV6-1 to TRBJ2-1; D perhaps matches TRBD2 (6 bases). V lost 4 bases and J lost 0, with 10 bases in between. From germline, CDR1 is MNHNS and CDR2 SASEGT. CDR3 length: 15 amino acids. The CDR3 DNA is TGTGCCAGCAGTGTTGGGGGGAGCTCCTACAATGAGCAGTTCTTC. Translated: CASSVGGSSYNEQFF.

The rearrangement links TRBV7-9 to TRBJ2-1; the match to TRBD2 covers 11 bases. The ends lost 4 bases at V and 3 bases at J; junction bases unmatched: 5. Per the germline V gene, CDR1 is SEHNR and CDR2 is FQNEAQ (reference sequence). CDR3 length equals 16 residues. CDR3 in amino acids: CASSSVSGRDYNEQFF. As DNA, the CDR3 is TGTGCCAGCAGCTCTGTTAGCGGGAGGGACTACAATGAGCAGTTCTTC.

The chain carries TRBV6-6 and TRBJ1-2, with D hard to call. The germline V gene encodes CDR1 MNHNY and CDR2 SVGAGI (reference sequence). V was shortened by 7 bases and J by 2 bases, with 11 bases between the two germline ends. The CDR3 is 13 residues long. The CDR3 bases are TGTGCCAGCAACCTACAACTAAACTATGGCTACACCTTC. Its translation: CASNLQLNYGYTF.

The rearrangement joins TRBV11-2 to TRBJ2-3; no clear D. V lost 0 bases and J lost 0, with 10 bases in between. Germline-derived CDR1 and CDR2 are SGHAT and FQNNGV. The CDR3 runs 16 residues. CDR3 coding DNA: TGTGCCAGCAGCTTAGATTACGGGCTTAGCACAGATACGCAGTATTTT. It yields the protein CASSLDYGLSTDTQYF.